The next 30 T cell receptor beta chains were all read from a single sample in a study of early T cells in non-severe SARS-CoV-2 infection. Via MiXCR, TCRdb re-called the 5' RACE reads, giving one row per CDR3 protein. The table shows 20,000 to 25,000 distinct CDR3 sequences, with 4.7% occurring only once. Material for sequencing was whole blood. The receptors come from an adult who was a healthcare worker with PCR-confirmed SARS-CoV-2 infection or an uninfected control (not recorded which).

This clonotype appeared a few times. The CDR3 here is CASKSGGVIRNEQFF. CDR3 DNA: TGTGCCAGTAAAAGCGGGGGGGTTATTCGGAATGAGCAGTTCTTC. The chain uses TRBV19 and TRBJ2-1; 10 positions match TRBD2. J lost 7 bases, V lost 7 bases, and 10 bases had no gene match. CDR1 and CDR2 from the germline V gene are LNHDA and SQIVND (reference sequence). The CDR3 sequence is 15 residues long.

This clonotype was recorded many times. The chain is built from TRBV4-3 and TRBJ2-1, with 9 bases fitting TRBD2. Germline V lookup: CDR1 LGHNA, CDR2 YSLEER. The CDR3 sequence is 17 residues long. V shed 1 base and J 4 bases; nucleotides not matched to a gene: 8. CDR3 loop: CASSQVGLAGPYNEQFF. In DNA form, the CDR3 reads TGCGCCAGCAGCCAAGTAGGTCTAGCGGGACCATACAATGAGCAGTTCTTC.

This clonotype was counted only a few times. The genes are TRBV7-2 and TRBJ1-1; D is perhaps TRBD1 (6 bases). The CDR3 totals 14 residues. V lost 5 bases to trimming and J lost 0 bases, with 10 bases between them. CDR1 and CDR2 (germline): SGHTA, FQGNSA. Here the CDR3 reads CASSKTGLNTEAFF. CDR3 nucleotide sequence: TGTGCCAGCAGCAAAACAGGGCTGAACACTGAAGCTTTCTTT.

This clonotype appeared many times. The chain couples TRBV7-9 to TRBJ2-1; 12 nucleotides match TRBD2. With 0 bases clipped from V and 2 bases from J, the junction kept 8 bases outside the gene matches. The length of the CDR3 is 19 residues. Germline values: CDR1 SEHNR, CDR2 FQNEAQ (reference sequence). This CDR3 reads CASSLATSGGHLTYNEQFF. The CDR3, as DNA: TGTGCCAGCAGCTTAGCGACTAGCGGGGGACACCTTACCTACAATGAGCAGTTCTTC.

This chain uses TRBV29-1 with TRBJ2-7, with 11 nucleotides matching TRBD1. Germline CDR1 is SQVTM and CDR2 is ANQGSEA. Unmatched junction bases numbered 5, after V lost 0 bases and J lost 4 bases. This CDR3 comprises 15 residues. The chain's CDR3 is CSVEDGWDRGYEQYF. CDR3 DNA sequence: TGCAGCGTTGAAGATGGGTGGGACAGGGGGTACGAGCAGTACTTC.

The chain is built from TRBV10-3 and TRBJ1-2; 10 bases line up with TRBD1. The CDR3 is made up of 16 amino acids. Trimming removed 10 bases from V and 7 bases from J; junction bases left unmatched: 18. Per germline, CDR1 ENHRY and CDR2 SYGVKD. As DNA, the CDR3 is TGTGCCACCGCAGCTTTGACAGGGGGCCAATCGGTTGGCTACACCTTC. Translated, it gives CATAALTGGQSVGYTF.

Only a few counts were recorded for this clonotype. The rearrangement uses TRBV6-5 and TRBJ2-3; the D gene is possibly TRBD2 (6 bases). Germline CDR1 reads MNHEY; CDR2 reads SVGAGI. The CDR3 runs 15 residues. Between the trimmed V and J ends, which lost 5 bases and 2 bases, there was a span of 14 bases. The CDR3 sequence is CASSRGGVNTDTQYF. Written as DNA, the CDR3 is TGTGCCAGCAGTCGTGGCGGGGTGAACACAGATACGCAGTATTTT.

V is TRBV20-1 and J is TRBJ1-2; 7 positions match TRBD1. The V segment lost 4 bases and the J segment 3 bases; nucleotides outside the gene matches: 2. This CDR3 spans 12 amino acids. Germline V gene sequence: CDR1 DFQATT, CDR2 SNEGSKA (reference sequence). The CDR3: CSATGTDYGYTF. CDR3 DNA: TGCAGTGCTACGGGGACAGACTATGGCTACACCTTC.

This clonotype was counted many times. The chain couples TRBV27 to TRBJ1-6, with 10 bases that match TRBD1. The germline gives CDR1 MNHEY, CDR2 SMNVEV (reference sequence). The CDR3 has 15 residues. Germline trimming cut 7 bases from V and 10 bases from J; bases unmatched to any gene: 10. CDR3 protein: CASTEHRDRGSPLHF. DNA for the CDR3: TGTGCCAGCACCGAACACCGGGACAGGGGCTCACCCCTCCACTTT.

The genes are TRBV6-6 and TRBJ2-2, with 8 bases aligning to TRBD2. This CDR3 comprises 16 residues. The junction had 8 bases not matched to a gene; V was cut back by 7 bases and J by 1 base. Germline-derived CDR1 and CDR2 are MNHNY and SVGAGI (reference sequence). The CDR3 bases are TGTGCCAGCACCTACCCCCTAGCGGGGAACACCGGGGAGCTGTTTTTT. This translates into CASTYPLAGNTGELFF.

This clonotype was picked up many times. V is TRBV7-9 and J is TRBJ1-5, with unresolved D. CDR1 SEHNR and CDR2 FQNEAQ come from the germline V gene (reference sequence). This CDR3 contains 12 residues. Trimming stripped 6 bases from V and 0 bases from J, with 3 bases between. CDR3 coding DNA: TGTGCCAGCAGTCGTAGCAATCAGCCCCAGCATTTT. Its translation: CASSRSNQPQHF.

This clonotype was found many times. V usage is TRBV7-2 and J usage is TRBJ2-1; no reliable D call. The CDR3 consists of 12 residues. V lost 3 bases, J lost 7 bases, and 7 bases lay in between. Germline V lookup: CDR1 SGHTA, CDR2 FQGNSA. CDR3 nucleotides: TGTGCCAGCAGCTTGGTGGGGAATGAGCAGTTCTTC. This sequence encodes CASSLVGNEQFF. Full variable domain (rest looked up from reference TRBV7-2 and TRBJ2-1): GAGVSQSPSNKVTEKGKDVELRCDPISGHTALYWYRQSLGQGLEFLIYFQGNSAPDKSGLPSDRFSAERTGGSVSTLTIQRTQQEDSAVYLCASSLVGNEQFFGPGTRLTVL.

The rearrangement uses TRBV3-1 and TRBJ2-5, with 7 nucleotides matching TRBD2. Per the germline V gene, CDR1 is LGHDT and CDR2 is YNNKEL (reference sequence). Trimming at V came to 1 base and at J to 3 bases, leaving 8 bases not matched to a gene. The CDR3 is made up of 16 amino acids. CDR3 in DNA: TGTGCCAGCAGCCAAGTCCGTTCTAGCGGTAAAGAGACCCAGTACTTC. Translation: CASSQVRSSGKETQYF.

This clonotype was detected a few times. This chain links TRBV11-3 with TRBJ2-7, with D perhaps matching TRBD1 or TRBD2 (5 bases each). The CDR3 spans 13 residues. Deletions cut 5 bases from V and 6 bases from J, with 14 bases between. Looked up from germline, CDR1 is SGHNT and CDR2 is YENEEA. CDR3 region: CASSRDGAGEQYF. The CDR3 DNA reads as TGTGCCAGCAGCCGGGACGGTGCGGGCGAGCAGTACTTC.

This clonotype has more than one count but fewer than ten. The chain is built from TRBV4-3 and TRBJ1-1; no firm D call. V shed 0 bases and J shed 0 bases, with 5 bases lying between them. The CDR3 consists of 14 residues. Germline V gene data show CDR1 as LGHNA and CDR2 as YSLEER. CDR3 loop: CASSQDSMNTEAFF. The CDR3 nucleotides read TGCGCCAGCAGCCAAGATTCGATGAACACTGAAGCTTTCTTT.

This clonotype was counted at least ten times. The chain combines TRBV7-2 with TRBJ2-7; a possible D gene is TRBD1 (5 bases). Trimming removed 5 bases from V and 0 bases from J, with 14 bases in between. The CDR3 is 15 amino acids. Per the germline V gene, CDR1 is SGHTA and CDR2 is FQGNSA. The CDR3 DNA reads as TGTGCCAGCAGCGGAGACAGCACCTCCTCCTACGAGCAGTACTTC. This encodes CASSGDSTSSYEQYF.

This clonotype was picked up a small number of times. The chain uses TRBV20-1 and TRBJ2-3; the D gene could be TRBD1 or TRBD2 (5 bases each). V lost 0 bases and J lost 0, with 7 bases in between. CDR3 length equals 14 residues. From germline, CDR1 is DFQATT and CDR2 SNEGSKA (reference sequence). DNA for the CDR3: TGCAGTGCTAGAGATGGGACGAGCACAGATACGCAGTATTTT. Encoded protein: CSARDGTSTDTQYF.

This clonotype was detected only a few times. The gene calls are TRBV24-1 and TRBJ2-1, with TRBD2 matching 8 bases. Germline V gene sequence: CDR1 KGHDR, CDR2 SFDVKD. The CDR3 has 16 amino acids. V was clipped by 9 bases and J by 0 bases; unmatched bases: 9. The CDR3 DNA follows: TGTGCCACCGCGGGGGGTCGTCTTAGCTCCTACAATGAGCAGTTCTTC. This translates into CATAGGRLSSYNEQFF.

By proportion, this clonotype is medium-sized. The chain combines TRBV24-1 with TRBJ2-1, with TRBD2 matching over 9 bases. V was clipped by 0 bases and J by 8 bases; unmatched bases: 7. CDR1 is KGHDR, CDR2 SFDVKD, per germline. This CDR3 has 16 residues. In DNA, the CDR3 is TGTGCCACCAGTGATTTGTTGGGACTAGCTCTCGATGAGCAGTTCTTC. Its protein product is CATSDLLGLALDEQFF.

Many counts were recorded for this clonotype. This rearrangement joins TRBV20-1 to TRBJ2-1; D call uncertain. The CDR3 is 15 amino acids. V was cut by 0 bases and J by 2 bases, with 11 bases left in between. The germline gives CDR1 DFQATT, CDR2 SNEGSKA (reference sequence). CDR3 DNA sequence: TGCAGTGCTAGAGATACCCGACACCCCTACAATGAGCAGTTCTTC. Amino acids: CSARDTRHPYNEQFF.

This clonotype has more than one count but fewer than ten. The chain recombines TRBV30 with TRBJ1-1, with unresolved D. This CDR3 is 13 amino acids long. Germline CDR1 reads GTSNPN; CDR2 reads SVGIG (reference sequence). Trimming took 2 bases from V and 1 from J, leaving 8 bases between them. CDR3 DNA: TGTGCCTGGAGTCGGGATGCGAACACTGAAGCTTTCTTT. Translating gives CAWSRDANTEAFF.

In this sample, this clonotype turned up a few times. V usage is TRBV12-3 or TRBV12-4 and J usage is TRBJ2-2, with TRBD1 matching 9 bases. The CDR3 contains 15 residues. Trimming removed 6 bases from V and 3 bases from J; junction bases left unmatched: 5. DNA of the CDR3: TGTGCCAGCAGACCTACAGGGGGCGACACCGGGGAGCTGTTTTTT. Protein: CASRPTGGDTGELFF.

This clonotype was detected a few times. The chain joins TRBV5-1 to TRBJ1-1, with D possibly being TRBD1 (6 bases). The CDR3 covers 13 residues. V lost 1 base and J 8 bases, leaving 12 bases between the germline ends. The V gene's germline CDR1 is SGHRS and CDR2 YFSETQ. The CDR3 nucleotides read TGCGCCAGCAGCTTGTCTCAGGGGTTAGAAGCTTTCTTT. This sequence encodes CASSLSQGLEAFF.

In its sample, this clonotype was seen many times. J is TRBJ2-3 and V is TRBV2; 7 bases map to TRBD2. The V gene end was trimmed by 2 bases and the J gene end by 6 bases; junction bases not matched to a gene: 5. The CDR3 contains 14 residues. Germline V gene lookup returns CDR1 SNHLY and CDR2 FYNNEI. CDR3 sequence (DNA): TGTGCCAGCAGTGAAATCGCGGGGGACGATACGCAGTATTTT. Translating it yields CASSEIAGDDTQYF.

In its sample, this clonotype was seen a few times. The CDR3 protein is CASSQTGPNEKLFF. DNA of the CDR3: TGTGCCAGTAGTCAGACAGGCCCTAATGAAAAACTGTTTTTT. The genes are TRBV19 and TRBJ1-4; D might be TRBD1 (6 bases). Trimming removed 5 bases from V and 3 bases from J, with 10 bases in between. The CDR3 is 14 amino acids. The germline CDR1 and CDR2 sequences are LNHDA and SQIVND (reference sequence).

This clonotype is classed as medium-sized. This rearrangement joins TRBV24-1 to TRBJ2-5; TRBD1 aligns across 8 bases. V was pared by 3 bases and J by 5 bases, with 1 base of the junction left unmatched. This CDR3 has 13 amino acids. Germline V gene data show CDR1 as KGHDR and CDR2 as SFDVKD. The CDR3 nucleotides read TGTGCCACCAGTGATGACAGGGGTGAGACCCAGTACTTC. It translates to CATSDDRGETQYF.

This clonotype was detected only a few times. The rearrangement links TRBV5-6 to TRBJ1-2; D possibly corresponds to TRBD1 (5 bases). The V gene's germline CDR1 is SGHDT and CDR2 YYEEEE. V was pared by 5 bases and J by 0 bases, with 11 bases between. This CDR3 contains 14 residues. The CDR3 region has the DNA TGTGCCAGCAGTAGGGGCAGTACTAACTATGGCTACACCTTC. It codes for CASSRGSTNYGYTF.

This clonotype was detected many times. This rearrangement joins TRBV27 to TRBJ2-1; D not certain. Germline values: CDR1 MNHEY, CDR2 SMNVEV (reference sequence). The CDR3 has 13 amino acids. V lost 6 bases to trimming and J lost 3 bases, with 9 bases between them. The CDR3 sequence is CASRRIDYNEQFF. The CDR3 DNA is TGTGCCAGCAGACGAATAGACTACAATGAGCAGTTCTTC.

CDR3 amino acids: CSAHKGGTYGYTF. The CDR3 DNA reads as TGCAGTGCTCACAAAGGGGGGACTTATGGCTACACCTTC. The chain carries TRBV20-1 and TRBJ1-2, with a tentative D call TRBD1 (6 bases). V dropped 5 bases and J dropped 5 bases, with 15 bases sitting between them. Germline CDR1 and CDR2: DFQATT and SNEGSKA (reference sequence). The CDR3 totals 13 residues.

This clonotype was seen repeatedly, ten times or more. The rearrangement uses TRBV19 and TRBJ2-5, with TRBD1 matching 7 bases. The CDR3 is 15 residues long. CDR1 is LNHDA, CDR2 SQIVND, per germline (reference sequence). V trimming: 5 bases; J trimming: 5 bases; junction bases outside the gene matches: 11. CDR3 loop: CASSQRKQGVETQYF. CDR3 bases: TGTGCCAGTAGTCAAAGAAAGCAGGGGGTTGAGACCCAGTACTTC.